This T cell receptor beta chain emerged from a study of blood T cell repertoires in COVID-19. As for the study in general: The United States, Italy and Spain were the sources of the acute and convalescent COVID-19 samples. Nucleic acid was either cDNA or gDNA, and it came from T cells, B-cell-depleted T cells, or PBMCs.

This clone has a single count. V lost 1 base to trimming and J lost 3 bases, with 13 bases between them. This CDR3 spans 14 amino acids. Germline V lookup: CDR1 GTSNPN, CDR2 SVGIG (reference sequence). As originally analysed: Amplification of reference gene primers provided the estimated nucleated cell counts. Profiling relied on immunoSEQ multiplex PCR, and the TCRdb table lists in-frame clones only, not all of them. That table furnishes V, J and clone size, whereas the DNA furnished D and trimming. The sample consists of 100,000 to 150,000 clones, around 89% of them appearing once. This chain joins TRBV30 and TRBJ2-7; D perhaps matches TRBD2 (5 bases). What was sequenced was peripheral blood. The receptor's source is a man between 50 and 59 years old with active or convalescent COVID-19. This chain's CDR3 is CAWSAYREIYEQYF. In DNA, the CDR3 is TGTGCCTGGAGTGCGTACCGGGAAATCTACGAGCAGTACTTC.